These T cell receptor beta chains were read from a single sample in a study of control samples from healthy donors and cancer patients. Assay: immunoSEQ multiplex PCR; the TCRdb copy retains only in-frame clones and omits some. The repertoire has about 90,000 clones, 85% to 95% of them found once; the top ten carry approximately 1.5%. Sequencing used blood. These receptors were obtained from a woman in her twenties or thirties in good health. The CDR3 runs from the conserved cysteine through the conserved F or W. A D gene is named only where the DNA matches it firmly. Size tells how often a clone was seen (once, few, many) or the class of an expanded clone, and some rows leave it out.

clone_size,d_call,j_call,v_call,cdr3_nt,cdr3_aa
NA,NA,TRBJ2-3,TRBV20-1,TGCAGTGCTAGTCTGGGGGCGGGGACAGATACGCAGTATTTT,CSASLGAGTDTQYF
NA,TRBD2,TRBJ2-1,TRBV19,TGTGCCAGAGACCTGACTAGCGGTCCCAACAATGAGCAGTTCTTC,CARDLTSGPNNEQFF
NA,TRBD1,TRBJ2-7,TRBV10-3,TGTGCCATCAGATCCGGGACAGGGTCTTGGGAGCAGTACTTC,CAIRSGTGSWEQYF
NA,NA,TRBJ1-1,TRBV28,TGTGCCAGCAGCCGTATAATGAACACTGAAGCTTTCTTT,CASSRIMNTEAFF
NA,TRBD1,TRBJ2-5,TRBV18,TGTGCCAGCTCACCTGGGACAGAAGAGACCCAGTACTTC,CASSPGTEETQYF
NA,TRBD2,TRBJ2-2,TRBV10-3,TGTGCCATCAGTCCACGACTAGCGGGAGGGACGGGCACCGGGGAGCTGTTTTTT,CAISPRLAGGTGTGELFF
once,NA,TRBJ1-4,TRBV29-1,TGCAGCGTCGCCTCAGGGTCAACTAATGAAAAACTGTTTTTT,CSVASGSTNEKLFF
NA,NA,TRBJ2-2,TRBV24-1,TGTGCCACCAGTGATTTTGTCAGTAACACCGGGGAGCTGTTTTTT,CATSDFVSNTGELFF
NA,NA,TRBJ2-7,TRBV21-1,TGTGCCAGCAGCAAACCCCTTAGCGGGAGGGATTCCTACGAGCAGTACTTC,CASSKPLSGRDSYEQYF
NA,NA,TRBJ2-2,TRBV15,TGTGCCACCAGCAGAGATTTAACGAACACCGGGGAGCTGTTTTTT,CATSRDLTNTGELFF
NA,TRBD1,TRBJ1-4,TRBV19,TGTGCCAGTAGTGTGGGGACAGCAACTAATGAAAAACTGTTTTTT,CASSVGTATNEKLFF
NA,NA,TRBJ1-6,TRBV28,TGTGCCAGCAGTTTAGGCGGGGATAATTCACCCCTCCACTTT,CASSLGGDNSPLHF
NA,NA,TRBJ2-7,TRBV7-9,TGTGCCAGCAGCTTAGGGGACATCTCCTCCTACGAGCAGTACTTC,CASSLGDISSYEQYF
NA,NA,TRBJ2-7,TRBV5-6,TGTGCCAGCAATCTAGGTCGGGGATACGAGCAGTACTTC,CASNLGRGYEQYF
NA,NA,TRBJ1-1,TRBV27,TGTGCCAGCAGTTTTATCGGGGGATTGAACACTGAAGCTTTCTTT,CASSFIGGLNTEAFF
NA,NA,TRBJ1-2,TRBV5-4,TGTGCCAGCAGCGAGACACCTAACTATGGCTACACCTTC,CASSETPNYGYTF
NA,NA,TRBJ1-2,TRBV9,TGTGCCAGCAGCCCGGAGAATACGGGGACTAATGGCTACACCTTC,CASSPENTGTNGYTF
NA,NA,TRBJ2-5,TRBV5-1,TGCGCCAGCAGCTCGCCCAGAGACAGACTTACCAAAGAGACCCAGTACTTC,CASSSPRDRLTKETQYF
NA,TRBD1,TRBJ2-5,TRBV4-1,TGCGCCAGCAGCCAAACAGGGGTAGAGACCCAGTACTTC,CASSQTGVETQYF
NA,TRBD2,TRBJ2-1,TRBV3-1/TRBV3-2,TGTGCCAGCAGCCAAGTCAGCGGGAGCTCCTACAATGAGCAGTTCTTC,CASSQVSGSSYNEQFF
NA,TRBD2,TRBJ2-1,TRBV10-3,TGTGCCATCAGTGACCTAGCGGGTTCGGTGGGAGGAGAGCAGTTCTTC,CAISDLAGSVGGEQFF
once,TRBD1,TRBJ1-1,TRBV5-5,TGTGCCAGCAGCTTGGCAAGTTGGACAGGCTTGAACACTGAAGCTTTCTTT,CASSLASWTGLNTEAFF
NA,TRBD2,TRBJ2-1,TRBV27,TGTGCCAGCAGTCCGGGGACTAGCGGGGGGGTAAGCTCCTACAATGAGCAGTTCTTC,CASSPGTSGGVSSYNEQFF
NA,NA,TRBJ1-2,TRBV11-2,TGTGCCAGCAGCCCCGACAGAACTCCTAACTATGGCTACACCTTC,CASSPDRTPNYGYTF
once,TRBD2,TRBJ2-1,TRBV6-2/TRBV6-3,TGTGCCAGCAGTTACAGTGGCGGGAGTTACAATGAGCAGTTCTTC,CASSYSGGSYNEQFF
NA,NA,TRBJ1-5,TRBV12-3/TRBV12-4,TGTGCCAGCAGTTTTTTTGGTGATCAGCCCCAGCATTTT,CASSFFGDQPQHF
few,NA,TRBJ2-5,TRBV11-3,TGTGCCAGCAGCTCCTTGGAGGGGTCAGAGACCCAGTACTTC,CASSSLEGSETQYF
NA,NA,TRBJ2-1,TRBV20-1,TGCAGTGCTGGAACAGGGAGTGAGCAGTTCTTC,CSAGTGSEQFF
NA,NA,TRBJ2-2,TRBV28,TGTGCCAGCAGTTTTCAGAGGGGGAACACCGGGGAGCTGTTTTTT,CASSFQRGNTGELFF
NA,TRBD1,TRBJ1-4,TRBV5-1,TGCGCCAGCAGCGAGGGACAGGCGGGGGAAAAACTGTTTTTT,CASSEGQAGEKLFF